The entry below describes one T cell receptor (beta chain). Its antigen has not been determined. No base qualities exist here, and no much larger clone lies one base off it. The data were taken from a study of technical replicates of blood from a few donors (dated by TCRdb to about 2017). CDR1 and CDR2 (GTSNPN, SVGIG) derive from the germline V gene (reference sequence). V and J lose 0 bases and 13 bases, and a span of 9 bases separates them. Taken from cysteine to phenylalanine, the CDR3 has 10 residues. Only the CDR3 DNA stays, 30 bases, in frame from base 1. The library was built by means of the immunoSEQ multiplex PCR assay. TCRdb retrieved this table from immuneACCESS and kept in-frame rearrangements only. Not all clones are present; in checked studies, unresolved V genes account for under half, and no reason is known for the remainder. Recorded for this sample are about 83,000 clones; approximately 92% of them occurred a single time. In total, the top ten clones hold more than 0.2% of the sample.

The rearrangement combines TRBV30 with TRBJ1-2, with an unclear D gene assignment. The TCR sequence derives from a human donor in good health. What was sequenced was T cells isolated from PBMCs. CDR3 region: CAWSVLPLTF. The nucleotides are TGTGCCTGGAGTGTACTCCCCCTCACCTTC.